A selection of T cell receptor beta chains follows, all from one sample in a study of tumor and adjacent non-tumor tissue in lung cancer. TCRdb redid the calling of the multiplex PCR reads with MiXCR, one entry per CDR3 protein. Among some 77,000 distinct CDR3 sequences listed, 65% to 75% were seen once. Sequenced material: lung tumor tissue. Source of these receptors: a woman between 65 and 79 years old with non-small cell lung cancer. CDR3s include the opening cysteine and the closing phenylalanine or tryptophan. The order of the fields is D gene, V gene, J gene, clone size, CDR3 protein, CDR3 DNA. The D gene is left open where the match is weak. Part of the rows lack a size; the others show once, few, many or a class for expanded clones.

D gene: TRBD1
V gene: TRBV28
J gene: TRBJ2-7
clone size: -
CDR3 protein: CAGTAGTGTYEQYF
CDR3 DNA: TGTGCCGGCACCGCCGGGACAGGGACCTACGAGCAGTACTTC

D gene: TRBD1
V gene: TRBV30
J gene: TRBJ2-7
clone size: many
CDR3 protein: CACRTGVSYEQYF
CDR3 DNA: TGTGCCTGTAGGACAGGGGTTTCCTACGAGCAGTACTTC

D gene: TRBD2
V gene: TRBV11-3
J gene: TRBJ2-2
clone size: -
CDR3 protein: CASSFSGATWELLF
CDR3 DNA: TGTGCCAGCAGCTTTAGCGGGGCCACCTGGGAGCTGTTATTT

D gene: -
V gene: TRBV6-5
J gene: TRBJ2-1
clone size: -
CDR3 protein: CASSFDDSNGLFF
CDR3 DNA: TGTGCCAGCAGTTTCGATGATTCTAACGGCCTGTTCTTC

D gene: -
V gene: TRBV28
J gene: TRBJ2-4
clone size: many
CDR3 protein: CASSLSKGAKNIQYF
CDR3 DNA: TGTGCCAGCAGTCTCTCCAAGGGGGCCAAAAACATTCAGTACTTC

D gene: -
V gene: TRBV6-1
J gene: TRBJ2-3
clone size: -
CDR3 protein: CASSGIRADARYF
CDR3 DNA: TGTGCCAGCAGTGGAATCAGAGCAGATGCGCGGTATTTT

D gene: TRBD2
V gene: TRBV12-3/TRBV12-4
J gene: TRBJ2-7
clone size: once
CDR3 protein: CAISWTSLVDEQYF
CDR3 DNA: TGTGCCATCAGTTGGACTAGCCTAGTGGACGAGCAGTACTTC

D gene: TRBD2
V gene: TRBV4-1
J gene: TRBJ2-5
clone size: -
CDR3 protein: CASSRVAGYQKTQYF
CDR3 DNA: TGCGCCAGCAGCAGAGTAGCGGGCTACCAAAAGACCCAGTACTTC

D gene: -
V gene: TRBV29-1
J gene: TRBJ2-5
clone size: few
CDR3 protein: CSVPELRRETQYF
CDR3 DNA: TGCAGTGTCCCGGAGCTCCGGAGAGAGACCCAGTACTTC

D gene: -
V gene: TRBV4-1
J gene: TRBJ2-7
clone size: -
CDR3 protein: CASCQIAGINEQYF
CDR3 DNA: TGCGCCAGCTGCCAAATAGCCGGAATCAACGAGCAGTACTTC

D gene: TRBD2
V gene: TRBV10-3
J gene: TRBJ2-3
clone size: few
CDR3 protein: CAISESASGRAKDTQYF
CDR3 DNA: TGTGCCATCAGTGAGTCCGCTAGCGGGAGGGCCAAAGATACGCAGTATTTT

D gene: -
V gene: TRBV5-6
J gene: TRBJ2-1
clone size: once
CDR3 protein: CASILDNNGQFF
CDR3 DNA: TGTGCCAGCATCTTGGATAACAATGGGCAGTTCTTC

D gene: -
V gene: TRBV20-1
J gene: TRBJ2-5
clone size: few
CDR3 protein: CSALAPQGGQETQYF
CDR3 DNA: TGCAGTGCTTTAGCCCCACAGGGAGGGCAAGAGACCCAGTACTTC

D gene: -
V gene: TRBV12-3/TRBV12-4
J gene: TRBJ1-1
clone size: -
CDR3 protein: CAGSLAKNAEAFF
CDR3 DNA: TGTGCTGGCAGTCTGGCTAAGAACGCTGAAGCTTTCTTT

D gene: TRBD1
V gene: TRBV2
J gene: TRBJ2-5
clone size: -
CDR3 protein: CAGSPGQGPLEAQYF
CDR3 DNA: TGTGCCGGCAGTCCGGGACAGGGGCCGCTGGAGGCCCAGTACTTC

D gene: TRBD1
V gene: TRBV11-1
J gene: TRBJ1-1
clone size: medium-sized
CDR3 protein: CASSLGDRAAFF
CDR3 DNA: TGTGCCAGCAGCTTGGGGGACAGGGCCGCTTTCTTT

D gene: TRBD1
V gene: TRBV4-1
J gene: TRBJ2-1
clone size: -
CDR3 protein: CDSSQDRGQGTSYNEQFF
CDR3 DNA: TGCGACAGCAGCCAAGATCGCGGACAGGGGACGAGTTACAATGAGCAGTTCTTC

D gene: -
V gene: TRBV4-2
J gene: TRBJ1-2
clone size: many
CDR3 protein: CASSQRGYLNYGYTF
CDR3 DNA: TGTGCCAGCAGCCAACGCGGATACCTTAACTATGGCTACACCTTC

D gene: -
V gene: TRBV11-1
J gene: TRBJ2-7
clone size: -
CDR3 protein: CASGALVATRGKQYF
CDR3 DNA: TGTGCCAGCGGCGCCCTTGTGGCGACGAGGGGCAAGCAGTACTTC

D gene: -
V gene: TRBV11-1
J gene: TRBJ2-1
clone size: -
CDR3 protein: CASSYLSRCEHFF
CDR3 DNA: TGTGCCAGCAGTTACCTTTCCCGATGTGAGCACTTCTTC

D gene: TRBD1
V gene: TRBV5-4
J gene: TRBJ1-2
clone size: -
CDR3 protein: CASSSGQVAVGGCTF
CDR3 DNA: TGTGCCAGTAGCTCGGGACAGGTGGCGGTTGGTGGTTGCACCTTC

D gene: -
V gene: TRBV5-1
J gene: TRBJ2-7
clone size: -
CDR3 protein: CAGSFLPVREQYF
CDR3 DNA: TGCGCCGGCAGCTTCCTACCCGTGAGAGAGCAGTACTTC

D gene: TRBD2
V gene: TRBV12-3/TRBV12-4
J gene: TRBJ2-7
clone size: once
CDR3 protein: CANSSTTSVREQYF
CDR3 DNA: TGTGCCAACAGTTCCACAACTAGCGTGAGAGAGCAGTATTTC

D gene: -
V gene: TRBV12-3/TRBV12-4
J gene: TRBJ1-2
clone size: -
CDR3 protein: CARSFNGPRAKGYTF
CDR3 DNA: TGTGCCAGGAGTTTCAATGGACCACGGGCGAAAGGCTACACCTTC

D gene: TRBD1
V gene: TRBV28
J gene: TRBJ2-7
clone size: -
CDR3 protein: CACSSWDSSYEQYF
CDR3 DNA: TGTGCCTGCAGTTCATGGGACAGCTCCTACGAGCAGTATTTC

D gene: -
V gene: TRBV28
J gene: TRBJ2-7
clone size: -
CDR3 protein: CAGSAPRGRALLTKQYF
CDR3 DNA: TGTGCCGGCAGTGCCCCTAGGGGGAGGGCCCTTTTGACCAAGCAGTACTTC

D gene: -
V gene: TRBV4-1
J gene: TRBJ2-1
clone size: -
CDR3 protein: CANSHLTGPDYEQFF
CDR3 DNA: TGCGCCAACAGCCACCTGACGGGGCCGGACTATGAGCAGTTTTTC

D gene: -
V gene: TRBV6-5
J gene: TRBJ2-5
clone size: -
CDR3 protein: CAGSSLMGGLWRETQYF
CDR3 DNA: TGTGCCGGCAGCAGTTTGATGGGGGGTCTCTGGCGAGAGACCCAGTACTTC

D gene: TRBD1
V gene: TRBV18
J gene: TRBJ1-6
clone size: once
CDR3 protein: CASLPGQPGAKSPLHF
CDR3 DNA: TGTGCCAGCTTACCGGGACAGCCCGGGGCGAAATCACCCCTCCACTTT

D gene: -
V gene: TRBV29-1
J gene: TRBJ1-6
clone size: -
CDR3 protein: CGVSFDLNSPLHF
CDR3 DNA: TGCGGCGTTTCCTTCGATCTAAATTCACCCCTCCACTTT

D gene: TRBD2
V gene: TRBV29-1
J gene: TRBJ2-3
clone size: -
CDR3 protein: CGVERGGSADMQYF
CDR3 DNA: TGCGGCGTTGAACGAGGCGGGAGTGCAGATATGCAGTATTTT

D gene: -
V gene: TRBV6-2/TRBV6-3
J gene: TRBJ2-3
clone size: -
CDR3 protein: CASSNSVTGVRTDTQYF
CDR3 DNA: TGTGCCAGCAGTAACTCGGTGACGGGAGTTCGCACAGATACGCAGTATTTT

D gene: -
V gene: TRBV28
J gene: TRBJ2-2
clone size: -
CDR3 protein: CASSFSQRFATGELFF
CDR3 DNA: TGTGCCAGCAGTTTTTCTCAAAGGTTCGCGACCGGGGAGCTGTTTTTT

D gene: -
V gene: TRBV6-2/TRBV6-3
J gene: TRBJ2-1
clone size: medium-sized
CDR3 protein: CASSLLGWDYNEQFF
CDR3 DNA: TGTGCCAGCAGCCTGTTAGGGTGGGACTACAATGAGCAGTTCTTC

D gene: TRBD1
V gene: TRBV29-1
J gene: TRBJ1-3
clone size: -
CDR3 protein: CSVPIRDRTGNTIYF
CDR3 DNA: TGCAGTGTTCCAATCCGGGACAGGACTGGAAACACCATATATTTT

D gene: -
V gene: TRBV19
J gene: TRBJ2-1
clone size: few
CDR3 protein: CASSIGPNNEQFF
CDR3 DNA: TGTGCCAGTAGTATCGGACCTAACAATGAGCAGTTCTTC

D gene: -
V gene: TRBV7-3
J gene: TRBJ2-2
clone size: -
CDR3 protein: CAISRAGGPNTGELFF
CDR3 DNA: TGTGCCATCAGCAGAGCTGGGGGGCCGAACACCGGGGAGCTGTTTTTT

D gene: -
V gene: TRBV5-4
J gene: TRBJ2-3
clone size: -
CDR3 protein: CTSRSRALNTDTQYF
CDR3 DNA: TGTACCAGCAGGTCGCGGGCCCTTAACACAGATACGCAGTATTTT

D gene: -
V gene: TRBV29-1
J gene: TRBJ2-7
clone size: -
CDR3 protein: CSIKRDTSYDQYF
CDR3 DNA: TGCAGTATTAAACGGGACACCTCCTACGATCAGTACTTC

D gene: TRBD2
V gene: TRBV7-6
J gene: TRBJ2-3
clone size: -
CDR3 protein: CASNPLAGGTDTQYF
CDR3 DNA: TGTGCCAGCAACCCACTAGCGGGGGGCACAGATACGCAGTATTTT

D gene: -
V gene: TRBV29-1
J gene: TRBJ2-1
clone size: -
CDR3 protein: CRVESGFTYSEQFF
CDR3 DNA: TGCCGCGTCGAGTCCGGTTTTACCTACAGTGAGCAGTTCTTC

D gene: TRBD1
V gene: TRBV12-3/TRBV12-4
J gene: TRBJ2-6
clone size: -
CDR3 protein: CTSSGTGSSEANVLTF
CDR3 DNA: TGTACCAGCAGTGGGACAGGGAGCTCTGAGGCCAACGTCCTGACTTTC

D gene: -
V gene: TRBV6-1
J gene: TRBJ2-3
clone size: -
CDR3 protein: CVSSEVREDMQYF
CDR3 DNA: TGTGTCAGCAGTGAGGTGCGGGAAGATATGCAGTATTTT

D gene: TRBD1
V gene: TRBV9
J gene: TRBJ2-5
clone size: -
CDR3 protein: CASSGQGVRETQYF
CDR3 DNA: TGTGCCAGCAGTGGACAGGGAGTCCGAGAGACCCAGTACTTC

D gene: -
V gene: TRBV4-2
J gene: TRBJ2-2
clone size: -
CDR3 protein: CASSQDRTPRTVELFF
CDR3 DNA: TGTGCAAGCAGCCAAGATAGGACCCCACGTACCGTGGAGCTGTTTTTT

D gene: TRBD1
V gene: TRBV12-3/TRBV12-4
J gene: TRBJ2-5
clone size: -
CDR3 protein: CASSFTGGLQGTQCF
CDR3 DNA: TGTGCCAGCAGTTTTACAGGGGGACTCCAAGGGACCCAGTGCTTC

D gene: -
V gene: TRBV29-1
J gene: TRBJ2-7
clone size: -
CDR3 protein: CGVTEGSYEQYF
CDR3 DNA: TGCGGCGTTACGGAGGGATCCTACGAGCAGTACTTC

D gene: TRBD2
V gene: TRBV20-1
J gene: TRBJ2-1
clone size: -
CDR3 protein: CSARDLTSGRSSINEQFF
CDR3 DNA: TGCAGTGCTAGAGATCTGACTAGCGGGAGGAGCTCGATTAATGAGCAGTTCTTC

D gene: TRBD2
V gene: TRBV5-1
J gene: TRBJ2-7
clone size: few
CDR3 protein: CASSLQPSGNDEQYF
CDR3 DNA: TGCGCCAGCAGCCTACAACCTAGCGGAAATGATGAGCAGTACTTC

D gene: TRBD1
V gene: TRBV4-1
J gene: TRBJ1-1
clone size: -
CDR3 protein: CASTQESGRQGAFF
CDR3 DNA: TGCGCCAGCACCCAAGAGTCAGGGCGACAGGGAGCTTTCTTT

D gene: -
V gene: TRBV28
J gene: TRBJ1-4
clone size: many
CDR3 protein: CASIDTNEKLFF
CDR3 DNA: TGTGCCAGCATCGATACTAATGAAAAACTGTTTTTT